The 26 T cell receptor beta chains below were found in one sample sequenced in a study of T cell changes during pregnancy in multiple sclerosis. Clones were read by immunoSEQ multiplex PCR, and TCRdb kept only the in-frame ones, dropping some. The sample comprises around 54,000 clones, around nine tenths of which are singletons, and about 0.61% rests with the top ten. The sequencing used CD4+ T cells from peripheral blood mononuclear cells, collected after pregnancy. These receptors originate from a female donor in good health, enrolled as a control in a pregnancy study.

The chain recombines TRBV10-1 with TRBJ2-7; D unresolved. Germline V lookup: CDR1 WNHNN, CDR2 SYGVQD (reference sequence). Trimming pared 0 bases from V and 4 bases from J, leaving 7 bases between. This CDR3 contains 13 residues. CDR3 sequence reads: CASSESDRYEQYF. CDR3 nucleotide sequence: TGCGCCAGCAGTGAGTCAGATAGATACGAGCAGTACTTC.

The chain is built from TRBV9 and TRBJ1-1; D is unresolved. Trimming removed 0 bases at V and 6 bases at J, with 15 bases between. Per the germline V gene, CDR1 is SGDLS and CDR2 is YYNGEE. The CDR3 consists of 15 residues. Here the CDR3 reads CASSVVKEGGPEAFF. CDR3 nucleotides: TGTGCCAGCAGCGTAGTTAAGGAGGGTGGACCTGAAGCTTTCTTT.

As DNA, the CDR3 is TGTGCCAGCAGCCTCCAAGGACAGGGCAACTATGGCTACACCTTC. Protein sequence: CASSLQGQGNYGYTF. V is TRBV27 and J is TRBJ1-2; 8 positions agree with TRBD1. V shed 6 bases and J 2 bases; nucleotides not matched to a gene: 8. CDR1 is MNHEY and CDR2 is SMNVEV in the germline V gene (reference sequence). CDR3 length equals 15 residues.

The chain employs TRBV5-1 and TRBJ1-2; TRBD1 matches 8 bases. Germline trimming cut 3 bases from V and 4 bases from J; bases unmatched to any gene: 5. There are 14 residues in the CDR3. The germline CDR1 and CDR2 sequences are SGHRS and YFSETQ. This chain's CDR3 is CASSSTGVGYGYTF. For the CDR3, the DNA is TGCGCCAGCAGCTCGACAGGGGTGGGCTATGGCTACACCTTC.

The chain employs TRBV7-3 and TRBJ2-2; TRBD2 aligns across 10 bases. V trimming: 5 bases; J trimming: 5 bases; junction bases outside the gene matches: 2. Germline-derived CDR1 and CDR2 are SGHTA and FQGTGA. CDR3 length: 14 residues. CDR3 nucleotide sequence: TGTGCCAGCAGCAGCGGGGGGGGTACCGGGGAGCTGTTTTTT. It is translated as CASSSGGGTGELFF.

V and J are TRBV2 and TRBJ2-1; possibly TRBD1 for D (6 bases). CDR1 is SNHLY, CDR2 FYNNEI, per germline. This CDR3 is built from 14 residues. Deletions cut 10 bases from V and 0 bases from J, with 13 bases between. CDR3 sequence: CATTGTNSYNEQFF. The CDR3 DNA is TGTGCCACGACCGGGACAAACTCCTACAATGAGCAGTTCTTC.

This clone was seen once. The chain couples TRBV6-6 to TRBJ2-2; TRBD1 is a possible D gene (5 bases). Germline values: CDR1 MNHNY, CDR2 SVGAGI (reference sequence). V dropped 4 bases and J dropped 6 bases, with 12 bases sitting between them. This CDR3 has 14 residues. The CDR3: CASSSTENAGELFF. As DNA, the CDR3 is TGTGCCAGCAGTTCGACAGAGAATGCCGGGGAGCTGTTTTTT.

The CDR3 nucleotides read TGCGCCAGCAGCTGGGGGACAGGGGCCCCCGCCCCCTTCAGCGAGCAGTACTTC. This codes for CASSWGTGAPAPFSEQYF. The chain is built from TRBV5-1 and TRBJ2-7; TRBD1 aligns across 10 bases. CDR3 length equals 18 residues. The germline V gene encodes CDR1 SGHRS and CDR2 YFSETQ. The V gene end was trimmed by 3 bases and the J gene end by 6 bases; junction bases not matched to a gene: 18.

The J gene is TRBJ2-1, the V gene TRBV19, with D tentatively TRBD2 (6 bases). Trimming removed 6 bases at V and 6 bases at J, with 18 bases between. This CDR3 has 15 amino acids. Germline V lookup: CDR1 LNHDA, CDR2 SQIVND (reference sequence). This CDR3 is CASSLLATSVNEQFF. CDR3 coding DNA: TGTGCCAGTAGCCTACTAGCTACAAGTGTCAATGAGCAGTTCTTC.

The sample holds one count of this clone. The chain employs TRBV11-1 and TRBJ2-7; tentatively, D is TRBD2 (6 bases). V was trimmed by 6 bases and J by 0 bases, leaving 18 bases between them. Germline CDR1 is SGHAT and CDR2 is FQDESV (reference sequence). There are 16 residues in the CDR3. CDR3 nucleotide sequence: TGTGCCAGCAGTCGGACAACAGTCGGGAGCTCCTACGAGCAGTACTTC. This encodes CASSRTTVGSSYEQYF.

V and J are TRBV6-4 and TRBJ2-1; 10 bases match TRBD2. V lost 6 bases, J lost 0 bases, and 2 bases stayed unmatched. The CDR3 consists of 15 residues. CDR1 and CDR2 from the germline V gene are MRHNA and SNTAGT. CDR3 DNA sequence: TGTGCCAGCAGCCCTAGCGGGAGCTCCTACAATGAGCAGTTCTTC. Translated: CASSPSGSSYNEQFF.

The chain recombines TRBV28 with TRBJ1-5; a possible D gene is TRBD1 (6 bases). V was trimmed by 3 bases and J by 2 bases, leaving 17 bases between them. The CDR3 covers 17 residues. The germline CDR1 and CDR2 sequences are MDHEN and SYDVKM. The DNA of the CDR3 is TGTGCCAGCAGTTTCCCACAGGGTCTAATTGGCAATCAGCCCCAGCATTTT. Translating it yields CASSFPQGLIGNQPQHF.

The chain couples TRBV7-2 to TRBJ2-3; D is possibly TRBD2 (6 bases). The CDR3 is 14 amino acids. Germline CDR1 is SGHTA and CDR2 is FQGNSA. The ends were cut back, 2 bases at V and 0 bases at J, with 6 bases in the middle. The CDR3 DNA is TGTGCCAGCAGCTTAAGCGGGAGCACAGATACGCAGTATTTT. Translated, it gives CASSLSGSTDTQYF.

The V and J genes are TRBV9 and TRBJ1-2; TRBD1 agrees at 7 bases. The J segment lost 4 bases and the V segment lost 4 bases, leaving 7 bases of the junction unmatched. The CDR3 contains 14 residues. Germline V CDR1 and CDR2: SGDLS, YYNGEE. The CDR3 DNA follows: TGTGCCAGCAGCCCGACCACAGGGGTCTATGGCTACACCTTC. Its protein is CASSPTTGVYGYTF.

The genes are TRBV5-4 and TRBJ1-2, with 7 bases aligning to TRBD1. The V gene end was trimmed by 6 bases and the J gene end by 7 bases; junction bases not matched to a gene: 18. There are 16 residues in the CDR3. Germline values: CDR1 SGHNT, CDR2 YYREEE (reference sequence). The CDR3 region is CASKNMASGQLFGYTF. CDR3 in DNA: TGTGCCAGCAAAAACATGGCCTCGGGACAGCTTTTTGGCTACACCTTC.

CDR3 region: CASSLGGRAGGIQYF. CDR3 sequence (DNA): TGTGCCAGCAGTTTGGGCGGGAGGGCCGGGGGCATTCAGTACTTC. The V gene is TRBV28, the J gene TRBJ2-4; 9 bases are a match to TRBD2. This CDR3 spans 15 amino acids. The trim removed 3 bases at V and 9 bases at J, leaving 9 bases unmatched. Per the germline V gene, CDR1 is MDHEN and CDR2 is SYDVKM.

The chain employs TRBV7-9 and TRBJ1-4; D is ambiguous. This CDR3 contains 16 residues. Germline V CDR1 and CDR2: SEHNR, FQNEAQ (reference sequence). Trimming cost V 1 base and J 6 bases, with 15 bases left between them. The CDR3 region has the DNA TGTGCCAGCAGCTTAGGGGATCGGGGAGAGGATGAAAAACTGTTTTTT. Residues: CASSLGDRGEDEKLFF.

V is TRBV5-1 and J is TRBJ1-1; TRBD1 is a possible D gene (5 bases). CDR1 is SGHRS and CDR2 is YFSETQ in the germline V gene. The CDR3 is 15 residues long. V gave up 3 bases and J gave up 1 base, with 13 bases separating them. CDR3 region: CASSSRNQGNTEAFF. The CDR3 DNA follows: TGCGCCAGCAGCTCGCGGAACCAGGGGAACACTGAAGCTTTCTTT.

This clone was observed once. The V gene is TRBV28, the J gene TRBJ2-7; 7 bases fit TRBD1. The CDR3 spans 14 residues. Germline-derived CDR1 and CDR2 are MDHEN and SYDVKM. The V segment lost 5 bases and the J segment 0 bases; nucleotides outside the gene matches: 4. CDR3 DNA: TGTGCCAGCAGTCCCTGGACAGGCTCCTACGAGCAGTACTTC. This encodes CASSPWTGSYEQYF. The variable domain in full, with the rest retrieved from reference TRBV28 and TRBJ2-7, is DVKVTQSSRYLVKRTGEKVFLECVQDMDHENMFWYRQDPGLGLRLIYFSYDVKMKEKGDIPEGYSVSREKKERFSLILESASTNQTSMYLCASSPWTGSYEQYFGPGTRLTVT.

The chain couples TRBV7-9 to TRBJ2-3; weak D call: TRBD1 (6 bases). Trimming cost V 7 bases and J 8 bases, with 19 bases left between them. Germline CDR1 is SEHNR and CDR2 is FQNEAQ (reference sequence). The CDR3 is 14 amino acids. The CDR3: CASTKGVSLGTQYF. The CDR3 region has the DNA TGTGCCAGCACCAAGGGGGTCAGCTTAGGTACGCAGTATTTT.

CDR3 nucleotides: TGTGCCAGCAGCTTCGGGATCGGAGCAGGAGAGACCCAGTACTTC. This encodes CASSFGIGAGETQYF. This chain links TRBV7-9 with TRBJ2-5; TRBD2 might be the D (5 bases). V lost 3 bases and J lost 4, with 15 bases in between. CDR1 and CDR2 from the germline V gene are SEHNR and FQNEAQ (reference sequence). The CDR3 consists of 15 residues.

The sample holds one count of this clone. The chain joins TRBV6-5 to TRBJ2-5; 8 bases line up with TRBD2. The J call may be mistaken, given a closer DNA end match to TRBJ2-7. The germline CDR1 and CDR2 sequences are MNHEY and SVGAGI. The CDR3 sequence is 15 residues long. This CDR3 reads CASSYTSGTRFEQYF. In nucleotides, the CDR3 is TGTGCCAGCAGTTACACCTCCGGGACTAGGTTCGAGCAGTACTTC.

The J gene is TRBJ2-5, the V gene TRBV2, with a possible D match to TRBD2 (5 bases). CDR3 length: 12 residues. Germline CDR1 and CDR2: SNHLY and FYNNEI. With 8 bases removed from V and 5 bases from J, the gap between germline ends came to 12 bases. CDR3 in amino acids: CASATRGETQYF. The CDR3 DNA follows: TGTGCCAGCGCGACTCGAGGGGAGACCCAGTACTTC.

The chain uses TRBV7-2 and TRBJ2-1; 9 bases are a match to TRBD2. This CDR3 comprises 16 residues. CDR1 is SGHTA and CDR2 is FQGNSA in the germline V gene. Trimming at V came to 7 bases and at J to 1 base, leaving 8 bases not matched to a gene. The CDR3 coding sequence is TGTGCCAGCACCCGCGGGGGGGTACAGTCCTACAATGAGCAGTTCTTC. It codes for CASTRGGVQSYNEQFF.

The chain employs TRBV7-9 and TRBJ2-1; D not certain. From germline, CDR1 is SEHNR and CDR2 FQNEAQ (reference sequence). Trimming stripped 4 bases from V and 8 bases from J, with 6 bases between. The CDR3 covers 11 residues. CDR3 sequence (DNA): TGTGCCAGCAGCTCTCAGTATGAGCAGTTCTTC. Translating it yields CASSSQYEQFF.

The chain uses TRBV7-9 and TRBJ2-5, with TRBD2 as a possible D gene (7 bases). CDR3 length equals 16 residues. Germline V CDR1 and CDR2: SEHNR, FQNEAQ (reference sequence). V was cut by 2 bases and J by 3 bases, with 16 bases left in between. The CDR3 here is CASSLIGGGTKETQYF. DNA for the CDR3: TGTGCCAGCAGCTTAATAGGGGGGGGGACAAAAGAGACCCAGTACTTC.